A single sample is the source of the 2 T cell receptor beta chains below, sequenced in a study of neurological immune-mediated disorders (dated by TCRdb to the late 2010s). Library method: 5' RACE. TCRdb names Illumina HiSeq 2500 as the instrument used. TCRdb reprocessing: public reads trimmed at Q25 with fastp, clones called with MiXCR, in-frame beta chains kept. Every entry covers one CDR3 protein and lists the most common genes and DNA from its rows. This sample gives around 78,000 distinct CDR3 sequences in total; 15% to 20% of them show up just once. 15% to 19% of the sample comes from the top ten. The specimen sequenced was PBMCs. All receptors come from a woman between 40 and 55 years old in good health.

This clonotype was picked up many times. The chain links TRBV5-1 to TRBJ2-2, with 8 bases identical to TRBD1. The CDR3 is 15 amino acids. Germline V CDR1 and CDR2: SGHRS, YFSETQ. Trimming took 2 bases from V and 0 from J; bases not matched to a gene: 0. The CDR3 DNA sequence: TGCGCCAGCAGCTTACAGGGGGCGAACACCGGGGAGCTGTTTTTT. Translating it yields CASSLQGANTGELFF.

This clonotype was counted ten times or more. The chain carries TRBV3-1 and TRBJ2-7, with 7 bases that match TRBD1. The CDR3 loop spans 12 amino acids. The V and J ends lost 3 bases and 6 bases, in that order; junction bases with no gene match: 2. Looked up from germline, CDR1 is LGHDT and CDR2 is YNNKEL (reference sequence). This CDR3 reads CASSHRTGEQYF. As DNA, the CDR3 is TGTGCCAGCAGCCATAGGACAGGCGAGCAGTACTTC.